Presented here are 16 T cell receptor beta chains from one specimen sequenced in a study of cytomegalovirus exposure and HLA in healthy donors. Both 60 Vbeta primers and 13 Jbeta primers went into the PCR. Profiling relied on immunoSEQ multiplex PCR, and the TCRdb table lists in-frame clones only, not all of them. Among about 150,000 clones, roughly 84% were seen once, and the ten largest hold around 0.41%. Sequencing used PBMCs. These receptors were obtained from a boy under 10 years old in good health and CMV-seronegative.

The rearrangement joins TRBV6-6 to TRBJ1-4; TRBD1 is a possible D gene (5 bases). Germline V gene lookup returns CDR1 MNHNY and CDR2 SVGAGI (reference sequence). Trimming cost V 10 bases and J 6 bases, with 21 bases left between them. This CDR3 is 15 amino acids long. CDR3 coding DNA: TGTGCCACTATCGGAGGGCGGGGGGGAGATGAAAAACTGTTTTTT. It encodes CATIGGRGGDEKLFF.

This clone was recorded a few times. The chain links TRBV18 to TRBJ1-5, with D perhaps matching TRBD1 (5 bases). The germline CDR1 and CDR2 sequences are KGHSH and LQKENI. This CDR3 contains 13 residues. Trimming left V 6 bases short and J 6 bases short, with 12 bases between. CDR3 sequence (DNA): TGTGCCAGCTCCATGGGGGGTCGTCAGCCCCAGCATTTT. Encoded protein: CASSMGGRQPQHF.

The chain is built from TRBV4-1 and TRBJ1-1, with 8 bases fitting TRBD1. Trimming at V came to 4 bases and at J to 0 bases, leaving 7 bases not matched to a gene. CDR1 and CDR2 from the germline V gene are MGHRA and YSYEKL. There are 16 residues in the CDR3. The CDR3 nucleotides read TGCGCCAGCAGCCGGGGAGGGACAGGAATGAACACTGAAGCTTTCTTT. It specifies CASSRGGTGMNTEAFF.

The chain joins TRBV4-1 to TRBJ2-7, with 8 bases lining up with TRBD1. J was trimmed by 3 bases and V by 1 base; bases with no gene match: 2. CDR1 and CDR2 from the germline V gene are MGHRA and YSYEKL. The CDR3 has 14 residues. CDR3: CASSQGTGLYEQYF. The CDR3 bases are TGCGCCAGCAGCCAAGGGACAGGGCTCTACGAGCAGTACTTC.

The V and J genes are TRBV12-5 and TRBJ2-3; 12 bases fit TRBD2. The ends lost 6 bases at V and 2 bases at J; junction bases unmatched: 6. This CDR3 contains 16 residues. CDR1 and CDR2 from the germline V gene are LGHNT and FRNRAP. Here the CDR3 reads CASGPGTSGYTDTQYF. CDR3 sequence (DNA): TGTGCTAGTGGCCCCGGGACTAGCGGGTACACAGATACGCAGTATTTT. Full variable domain (rest looked up from reference TRBV12-5 and TRBJ2-3): DARVTQTPRHKVTEMGQEVTMRCQPILGHNTVFWYRQTMMQGLELLAYFRNRAPLDDSGMPKDRFSAEMPDATLATLKIQPSEPRDSAVYFCASGPGTSGYTDTQYFGPGTRLTVL.

The V and J genes are TRBV14 and TRBJ1-5; D is unresolved. The germline V gene encodes CDR1 SGHDN and CDR2 FVKESK. V lost 1 base, J lost 3 bases, and 7 bases lay in between. There are 14 residues in the CDR3. The DNA of the CDR3 is TGTGCCAGCAGCCAAGGGTCAGTCAATCAGCCCCAGCATTTT. Its translation: CASSQGSVNQPQHF.

DNA for the CDR3: TGCAGCGTGGAGGGCCGGGAAGTCCACACCTTC. Translating it yields CSVEGREVHTF. V usage is TRBV29-1 and J usage is TRBJ1-2; D unclear. The V end was cut by 6 bases, the J end by 12 bases, with 17 bases between. There are 11 residues in the CDR3. CDR1 and CDR2 (germline): SQVTM, ANQGSEA.

This chain uses TRBV5-4 with TRBJ2-7, with 9 nucleotides matching TRBD1. The CDR3 has 16 amino acids. Germline V gene lookup returns CDR1 SGHNT and CDR2 YYREEE (reference sequence). Trimming removed 4 bases from V and 2 bases from J; junction bases left unmatched: 10. For the CDR3, the DNA is TGTGCCAGCAGCATCCGGGGGACAGGGCTTCCCTACGAGCAGTACTTC. This encodes CASSIRGTGLPYEQYF.

The J gene is TRBJ2-7, the V gene TRBV19; no reliable D call. With 3 bases removed from V and 0 bases from J, the gap between germline ends came to 12 bases. The germline V gene has CDR1 LNHDA and CDR2 SQIVND (reference sequence). CDR3 size: 15 residues. The CDR3 reads CASSIFLGGSYEQYF. The CDR3 nucleotides are TGTGCCAGTAGTATCTTTCTCGGCGGCTCCTACGAGCAGTACTTC.

The rearrangement links TRBV5-4 to TRBJ2-1; 8 bases align to TRBD2. V shed 3 bases and J 0 bases; nucleotides not matched to a gene: 5. The CDR3 is made up of 16 amino acids. In germline, CDR1 is SGHNT, CDR2 YYREEE (reference sequence). CDR3 in DNA: TGTGCCAGCAGCTCACAGACTAGCGCCTCCTACAATGAGCAGTTCTTC. As protein: CASSSQTSASYNEQFF.

Only one count was recorded for this clone. V usage is TRBV6-5 and J usage is TRBJ2-3, with D possibly TRBD1 on 6 matching bases. Trimming took 2 bases from V and 4 from J, leaving 7 bases between them. Germline V gene lookup returns CDR1 MNHEY and CDR2 SVGAGI. This CDR3 region has 13 residues. CDR3 in amino acids: CASSYGGPDTQYF. In DNA, the CDR3 is TGTGCCAGCAGTTACGGGGGCCCAGATACGCAGTATTTT.

This clone appeared a few times. Other DNA sequences in this sample translate to the same CDR3. The chain carries TRBV4-2 and TRBJ1-1; D is ambiguous. V was clipped by 0 bases and J by 1 base, with 6 bases between them. The CDR3 length is 14 residues. Germline V gene data show CDR1 as LGHNA and CDR2 as YNFKEQ. In DNA, the CDR3 is TGTGCCAGCAGCCAAGATCTCGGGAACACTGAAGCTTTCTTT. This translates into CASSQDLGNTEAFF.

This rearrangement joins TRBV27 to TRBJ1-2, with D uncertain. Per the germline V gene, CDR1 is MNHEY and CDR2 is SMNVEV (reference sequence). V lost 6 bases and J 4 bases, leaving 6 bases between the germline ends. The CDR3 loop spans 11 amino acids. For the CDR3, the DNA is TGTGCCAGCAGCAGCGGCTATGGCTACACCTTC. It encodes CASSSGYGYTF.

The J gene is TRBJ1-1, the V gene TRBV28; 8 bases are a match to TRBD1. The J segment lost 9 bases and the V segment lost 2 bases, leaving 2 bases of the junction unmatched. This CDR3 is built from 12 residues. Per germline, CDR1 MDHEN and CDR2 SYDVKM. As DNA, the CDR3 is TGTGCCAGCAGTTTAAGGGACAGGAAAGCTTTCTTT. It translates to CASSLRDRKAFF.

This clone was seen more than once but under ten times. The chain employs TRBV5-1 and TRBJ1-1, with D hard to call. The CDR3 has 15 amino acids. V gave up 0 bases and J gave up 0 bases, with 9 bases separating them. From germline, CDR1 is SGHRS and CDR2 YFSETQ. Written as DNA, the CDR3 is TGCGCCAGCAGCTTGGTCGGAGGAATGAACACTGAAGCTTTCTTT. Encoded protein: CASSLVGGMNTEAFF.

The V call is TRBV7-9, the J call TRBJ1-1, with no clear D. The germline V gene encodes CDR1 SEHNR and CDR2 FQNEAQ (reference sequence). V lost 5 bases, J lost 1 base, and 14 bases lay in between. CDR3 length: 15 amino acids. For the CDR3, the DNA is TGTGCCAGCAGCCCCTCGGCCAGGCCGAACACTGAAGCTTTCTTT. This sequence encodes CASSPSARPNTEAFF.